This entry lists 10 T cell receptor beta chains sequenced from one sample in a study of blood T cells in healthy people across ages. PCR was performed a second time for about 6 to 12 cycles using a sample-barcoded 5' primer and a J-beta primer mix. TCRdb analysed the 5' RACE reads with MiXCR anew, one entry per CDR3 protein. Seen here are roughly 800,000 distinct CDR3 sequences, 36% observed once, and the top ten hold 10% to 15%. Source material: blood. The receptor set was obtained from a man aged 18 to 29 in good health.

This clonotype was seen more than once but under ten times. The rearrangement links TRBV11-2 to TRBJ1-1, with 8 bases that match TRBD1. This CDR3 has 15 residues. V lost 5 bases and J lost 8; bases outside the gene matches: 13. Germline V CDR1 and CDR2: SGHAT, FQNNGV. The CDR3 nucleotides are TGTGCCAGCAGCGGACGGGACAGGCAGGTCTTAGAAGCTTTCTTT. It translates to CASSGRDRQVLEAFF.

Only a few counts were recorded for this clonotype. The chain couples TRBV5-5 to TRBJ2-1, with a tentative D call TRBD1 (6 bases). The J call may be wrong; the DNA end is better matched by TRBJ2-7. Germline V gene data show CDR1 as SGHKS and CDR2 as YYEKEE (reference sequence). The CDR3 is 15 residues long. For the CDR3, the DNA is TGTGCCAGCAGCAAACCGGGACAAGGATACAATGAGCAGTACTTC. Its translation is CASSKPGQGYNEQYF.

The table lists this clonotype with a few counts. The rearrangement uses TRBV2 and TRBJ2-5; a weak D match, TRBD2 (6 bases). The V end lost 8 bases, the J end lost 2 bases, and 12 bases lay between the germline ends. Germline assignment: CDR1 SNHLY and CDR2 FYNNEI. This CDR3 region has 13 residues. The CDR3 protein is CASSPSEQETQYF. CDR3 coding DNA: TGTGCCAGCTCCCCTAGCGAGCAAGAGACCCAGTACTTC. The full variable domain, its missing parts supplied by reference TRBV2 and TRBJ2-5, is EPEVTQTPSHQVTQMGQEVILRCVPISNHLYFYWYRQILGQKVEFLVSFYNNEISEKSEIFDDQFSVERPDGSNFTLKIRSTKLEDSAMYFCASSPSEQETQYFGPGTRLLVL.

This clonotype has a count of ten or more. The chain has TRBV5-1 and TRBJ2-1; the D gene could be TRBD1 or TRBD2 (5 bases each). Germline V CDR1 and CDR2: SGHRS, YFSETQ. V was cut by 5 bases and J by 4 bases, with 13 bases left in between. The length of the CDR3 is 14 residues. CDR3 in amino acids: CASRPGTRYNEQFF. CDR3 coding DNA: TGCGCCAGCAGGCCCGGGACCCGGTACAATGAGCAGTTCTTC.

CDR3 sequence reads: CATGLAGDETDTQYF. The CDR3 bases are TGTGCCACCGGACTAGCGGGGGACGAAACAGATACGCAGTATTTT. The gene calls are TRBV5-6 and TRBJ2-3; 13 bases map to TRBD2. The CDR3 is 15 amino acids. Germline-derived CDR1 and CDR2 are SGHDT and YYEEEE. V was clipped by 9 bases and J by 3 bases; unmatched bases: 7.

To note about this clonotype: A junction boundary mismatches the germline segment, possibly from a read error. The V and J genes are TRBV4-3 and TRBJ2-4, with D perhaps TRBD2 (5 bases). Gene TRBJ2-7 matches the end of the DNA better, so the J call may be wrong. CDR3 length equals 14 residues. Germline loops: CDR1 LGHNA, CDR2 YSLEER. The CDR3 is CASGQDLEAYEQYF. Written as DNA, the CDR3 is TGCGCCAGCGGCCAAGATTTGGAGGCCTACGAGCAGTACTTC.

This clonotype was counted many times. J is TRBJ2-5 and V is TRBV7-6; TRBD2 matches at 10 bases. This CDR3 is built from 16 residues. V lost 5 bases and J lost 1; bases outside the gene matches: 7. Germline V gene lookup returns CDR1 SGHVS and CDR2 FNYEAQ. CDR3 DNA: TGTGCCAGCAGCGCACCTAGCGGGGGTTCCCAAGAGACCCAGTACTTC. Translation: CASSAPSGGSQETQYF.

This clonotype was seen a handful of times. V and J are TRBV4-2 and TRBJ2-5; possible D gene TRBD2, 5 bases. This CDR3 has 13 amino acids. Trimming cost V 3 bases and J 11 bases, with 16 bases left between them. Germline values: CDR1 LGHNA, CDR2 YNFKEQ. CDR3 DNA: TGTGCCAGCAGCCATGCAGGAGGCAATGAGCAGTACTTC. It codes for CASSHAGGNEQYF.

As to this clonotype: It may be a read error: a sequence one base away is much more abundant. The chain combines TRBV4-3 with TRBJ2-1; D not resolved. CDR3 size: 13 residues. From germline, CDR1 is LGHNA and CDR2 YSLEER. CDR3 residues: CASSQETHNERFF. As DNA, the CDR3 is TGCGCCAGCAGCCAAGAGACCCACAATGAGCGGTTCTTC.

This chain links TRBV6-1 with TRBJ2-7; D possibly corresponds to TRBD1 (6 bases). The CDR3 is 13 amino acids. The germline CDR1 and CDR2 sequences are MNHNS and SASEGT. The germline V and J ends were trimmed by 0 bases and 9 bases, with 12 bases remaining between them. The CDR3 region is CASSEAWTRGQYF. As DNA, the CDR3 is TGTGCCAGCAGTGAAGCGTGGACCAGGGGGCAGTACTTC.